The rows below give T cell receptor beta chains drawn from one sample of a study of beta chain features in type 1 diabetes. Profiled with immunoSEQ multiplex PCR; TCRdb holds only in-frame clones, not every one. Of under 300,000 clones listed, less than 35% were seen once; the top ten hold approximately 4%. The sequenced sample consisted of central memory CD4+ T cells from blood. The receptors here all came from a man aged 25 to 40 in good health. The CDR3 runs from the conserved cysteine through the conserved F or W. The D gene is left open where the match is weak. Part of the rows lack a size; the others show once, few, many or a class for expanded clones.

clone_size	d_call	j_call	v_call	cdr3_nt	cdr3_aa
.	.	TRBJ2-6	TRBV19	TGTGCCAGTATCGGTCGGAACTCTGGGGCCAACGTCCTGACTTTC	CASIGRNSGANVLTF
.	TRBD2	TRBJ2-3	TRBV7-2	TGTGCCAGCAGCGCCCGATGGGGGGGACGCACAGATACGCAGTATTTT	CASSARWGGRTDTQYF
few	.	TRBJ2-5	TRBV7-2	TGTGCCAGCAGCTTAGTTGGCGGTGAAACGACCCAGTACTTC	CASSLVGGETTQYF
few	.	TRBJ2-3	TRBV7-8	TGTGCCAGCAGCCAAGCCGGCACAGATACGCAGTATTTT	CASSQAGTDTQYF
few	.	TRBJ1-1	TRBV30	TGTGCCTGGAGTGTACAGGGTACTCCCGAAGCTTTCTTT	CAWSVQGTPEAFF
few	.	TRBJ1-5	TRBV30	TGTGCCTGGAGTCCAGATTTCAATCAGCCCCAGCATTTT	CAWSPDFNQPQHF
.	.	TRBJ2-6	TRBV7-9	TGTGCCAGCAGCTTAGGAGTTTTAAGCTCTGGGGCCAACGTCCTGACTTTC	CASSLGVLSSGANVLTF
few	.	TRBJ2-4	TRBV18	TGTGCCAGCTCACCAGGGATAGCCAAAAACATTCAGTACTTC	CASSPGIAKNIQYF
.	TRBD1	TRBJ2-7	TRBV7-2	TGTGCCAGCAGCTCGACAGGGCTAAGCTCCTACGAGCAGTACTTC	CASSSTGLSSYEQYF
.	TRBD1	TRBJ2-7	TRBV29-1	TGCAGTAGCCAGGACAGGGGTTACGAGCAGTACTTC	CSSQDRGYEQYF
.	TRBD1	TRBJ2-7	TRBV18	TGTGCCAGCTCACCATGGTCAGGGGGTAGCTACGAGCAGTACTTC	CASSPWSGGSYEQYF
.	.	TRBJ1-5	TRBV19	TGTGCCAGTAGCTTCACGAATCAGCCCCAGCATTTT	CASSFTNQPQHF
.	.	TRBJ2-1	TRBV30	TGTGCCTGGAGTGTTGGCAGGGCCGGGAATGAGCAGTTCTTC	CAWSVGRAGNEQFF
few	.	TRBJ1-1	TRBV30	TGTGCCTGGAGTTTCGGTGGGGCTCCCCGAGAAGCTTTCTTT	CAWSFGGAPREAFF